This is a list of T cell receptor beta chains from one sample in a study of shared clonotypes between healthy human individuals. Using immunoSEQ multiplex PCR, the repertoire was profiled, and TCRdb retains in-frame clones only, with some absent. The profile shows 530,000 or so clones, about 80% of them singletons. Source material: PBMCs. The receptors were sampled from a woman aged 35 to 49 in good health. Some clones in this sample may be carry-over from other donors' samples. Each CDR3 is given with its conserved first and last residue. D genes are given only for firm matches. Clone size appears in some rows only: once, few, many, or a class for an expanded clone.

D gene	V gene	J gene	clone size	CDR3 protein	CDR3 DNA
-	TRBV12-2	TRBJ2-4	-	CASRSGPGTTNIQYF	TGTGCAAGTCGCTCCGGCCCCGGGACTACAAACATTCAGTACTTC
TRBD1	TRBV5-1	TRBJ2-5	-	CASSQAPSSLGSDRGTAQETQYF	TGCGCCAGCAGCCAGGCCCCCAGCAGCTTGGGTTCCGACAGGGGAACCGCACAAGAGACCCAGTACTTC
-	TRBV7-8	TRBJ2-7	-	CASSPLSGLYEEQYF	TGTGCCAGCAGCCCCTTATCGGGTCTCTACGAGGAGCAGTACTTC
-	TRBV18	TRBJ2-7	once	CASSPPGSNSYEQYF	TGTGCCAGCTCACCACCGGGAAGCAACTCCTACGAGCAGTACTTC
TRBD2	TRBV27	TRBJ2-7	once	CASRRTSGSYEQYF	TGTGCCAGCAGGCGGACTAGCGGGAGCTACGAGCAGTACTTC
-	TRBV7-8	TRBJ1-5	many	CASSSDLNQPQHF	TGTGCCAGCAGCTCGGACCTCAATCAGCCCCAGCATTTT
-	TRBV28	TRBJ2-3	-	CASSTQGDTQYF	TGTGCCAGCAGTACACAGGGAGATACGCAGTATTTT
TRBD2	TRBV19	TRBJ2-1	many	CATRDGGGPGEQFF	TGTGCCACCCGCGATGGGGGAGGGCCAGGTGAGCAGTTCTTC
-	TRBV5-1	TRBJ1-1	-	CASSRGSTEAFF	TGCGCCAGCAGCCGAGGGAGCACTGAAGCTTTCTTT
TRBD2	TRBV9	TRBJ2-1	-	CASSVRAGVPNEQFF	TGTGCCAGCAGCGTACGAGCGGGGGTTCCCAATGAGCAGTTCTTC
TRBD2	TRBV4-1	TRBJ2-3	-	CASSPSGRVADTQYF	TGCGCCAGCAGCCCTAGCGGGAGGGTAGCAGATACGCAGTATTTT
-	TRBV11-3	TRBJ2-1	-	CASSPSGGSGREQFF	TGTGCCAGCAGCCCGAGTGGGGGCTCAGGCCGTGAGCAGTTCTTC
-	TRBV2	TRBJ2-7	-	CASGQESYEQYF	TGTGCCAGCGGGCAGGAATCCTACGAGCAGTACTTC
-	TRBV5-4	TRBJ2-1	few	CASSLVGPASEQFF	TGTGCCAGCAGCTTGGTGGGACCGGCCAGTGAGCAGTTCTTC
-	TRBV2	TRBJ2-7	-	CASSGGPLGYEQYF	TGTGCCAGCAGTGGAGGTCCATTGGGCTACGAGCAGTACTTC
TRBD1	TRBV30	TRBJ2-7	-	CAWGQGGYEQYF	TGTGCCTGGGGACAGGGCGGGTACGAGCAGTACTTC
-	TRBV2	TRBJ2-7	once	CASSREAAYEQYF	TGTGCCAGCAGCAGGGAAGCAGCCTACGAGCAGTACTTC
TRBD2	TRBV28	TRBJ2-1	few	CASSLSAGGSDEQFF	TGTGCCAGCAGTTTATCAGCGGGAGGTAGCGATGAGCAGTTCTTC
-	TRBV15	TRBJ1-2	-	CATSRDILGEGYTF	TGTGCCACCAGCAGAGACATATTGGGAGAAGGCTACACCTTC
TRBD1	TRBV27	TRBJ2-4	-	CASKQGAVDIQYF	TGTGCCAGCAAACAGGGGGCTGTGGACATTCAGTACTTC
-	TRBV9	TRBJ2-3	many	CASSETGQSHTDTQYF	TGTGCCAGCAGCGAGACCGGACAGAGCCACACAGATACGCAGTATTTT
-	TRBV21-1	TRBJ2-7	-	CASTPTPCEQYF	TGTGCCAGCACCCCAACCCCGTGCGAGCAGTACTTC
TRBD1	TRBV28	TRBJ2-7	-	CASTNPTGAYEQYF	TGTGCCAGCACCAACCCAACAGGGGCCTACGAGCAGTACTTC
-	TRBV4-2	TRBJ2-7	-	CASSLHLGADEQYF	TGTGCCAGCAGCCTGCATCTCGGGGCCGACGAGCAGTACTTC
TRBD2	TRBV5-1	TRBJ2-3	-	CASSSIAGATDTQYF	TGCGCCAGCAGCTCGATAGCGGGAGCCACAGATACGCAGTATTTT
TRBD1	TRBV9	TRBJ2-1	-	CASSPQGQGLYNEQFF	TGTGCCAGCAGCCCCCAGGGACAGGGGTTATACAATGAGCAGTTCTTC
TRBD2	TRBV7-9	TRBJ2-1	-	CASSRWREGSLGELF	TGTGCCAGCAGCCGATGGCGGGAGGGTTCTCTGGGGGAGCTCTTC
TRBD2	TRBV5-1	TRBJ2-7	-	CASSLGVGGPEEQYF	TGCGCCAGCAGCTTGGGGGTGGGAGGGCCGGAAGAGCAGTACTTC
-	TRBV9	TRBJ2-2	once	CASSVGGAGDTGELFF	TGTGCCAGCAGCGTAGGAGGGGCAGGGGACACCGGGGAGCTGTTTTTT
-	TRBV4-2	TRBJ2-2	-	CASSQEDRYTGELFF	TGTGCCAGCAGCCAGGAAGACAGATACACCGGGGAGCTGTTTTTT
-	TRBV4-3	TRBJ1-6	-	CASGQITSRNSPLHF	TGCGCCAGCGGTCAGATAACTTCGAGAAATTCACCCCTCCACTTT
-	TRBV29-1	TRBJ2-1	-	CSVQAGNSYNEQFF	TGCAGCGTTCAGGCCGGAAACTCCTACAATGAGCAGTTCTTC
-	TRBV4-1	TRBJ1-3	-	CASSQVGGDTIYF	TGCGCCAGCAGCCAAGTCGGCGGGGACACCATATATTTT
TRBD1	TRBV27	TRBJ1-5	-	CASSYRDRRLDPSNQPQHF	TGTGCCAGCAGTTATAGGGACAGGCGCCTCGACCCTAGCAATCAGCCCCAGCATTTT
-	TRBV7-8	TRBJ2-7	few	CASSARGRRGTYEQYF	TGTGCCAGCAGCGCCAGGGGACGGCGGGGCACCTACGAGCAGTACTTC
-	TRBV7-9	TRBJ2-4	-	CASSLAGQAIQYF	TGTGCCAGCAGCTTAGCGGGACAAGCCATTCAGTACTTC
-	TRBV11-2	TRBJ2-5	once	CASSVGRQETQYF	TGTGCCAGCAGCGTAGGACGGCAAGAGACCCAGTACTTC
-	TRBV19	TRBJ2-2	-	CASSSQANTGELFF	TGTGCCAGTAGTTCGCAGGCGAACACCGGGGAGCTGTTTTTT
TRBD2	TRBV27	TRBJ2-7	-	CASSFGWEGYEQYF	TGTGCCAGCAGTTTTGGCTGGGAGGGCTACGAGCAGTACTTC
-	TRBV7-9	TRBJ2-6	-	CASSLWGDSTTGANVLTF	TGTGCCAGCAGCTTATGGGGTGACAGTACAACTGGGGCCAACGTCCTGACTTTC